Listed here are 14 T cell receptor beta chains from one sample, sequenced in a study of CD8 T cells in ankylosing spondylitis. Study-level points and caveats: A TCR beta motif of eight highly homologous variants appeared characteristic of ankylosing spondylitis blood.

One entry per CDR3 protein results from TCRdb running MiXCR on the 5' RACE reads. The sample yields 350,000 to 450,000 distinct CDR3 sequences, about 24% seen once. No cognate antigen is known for these TCRs. Material: blood, either unsorted or a sorted T cell fraction (not recorded which). Receptor source: a male donor with ankylosing spondylitis.

This clonotype has a handful of counts. For the CDR3, the DNA is TGTGCCAGCAGTCAACTGGACGGAACTTATGGCTACACCTTC. Amino acids: CASSQLDGTYGYTF. The genes are TRBV28 and TRBJ1-2; D remains unclear. Germline lookup yields CDR1 MDHEN and CDR2 SYDVKM. CDR3 size: 14 residues. V dropped 5 bases and J dropped 5 bases, with 15 bases sitting between them.

In regard to this clonotype: A read error may be the cause here, since a much bigger clone is one base away. The rearrangement joins TRBV12-3 or TRBV12-4 to TRBJ2-1; TRBD2 matches 9 bases. This CDR3 is 16 amino acids long. Written as DNA, the CDR3 is TGTGCCAGCAGTCCCCCGGGACTAGCTCCCTACAATGAGCAGTCCTTC. Translating it yields CASSPPGLAPYNEQSF.

This clonotype was counted between two and nine times. V and J are TRBV6-2 or TRBV6-3 and TRBJ1-5; 9 bases are shared with TRBD1. Germline CDR1 is MNHEY and CDR2 is SVGEGT. The CDR3 length is 14 residues. The ends lost 5 bases at V and 7 bases at J; junction bases unmatched: 6. The CDR3 region has the DNA TGTGCCAGCAGTGACCGGGACAGGGACCAGCCCCAGCATTTT. It translates to CASSDRDRDQPQHF.

The chain employs TRBV7-2 and TRBJ1-2, with 7 nucleotides matching TRBD1. V dropped 4 bases and J dropped 6; count of bases not matched to a gene: 2. Germline V lookup: CDR1 SGHTA, CDR2 FQGNSA. The CDR3 totals 12 residues. Here the CDR3 reads CASSSGQHGYTF. In DNA, the CDR3 is TGTGCCAGCAGCTCGGGACAGCATGGCTACACCTTC.

In this sample, this clonotype turned up a few times. The chain uses TRBV20-1 and TRBJ2-1, with TRBD2 matching over 7 bases. The CDR3 is made up of 15 amino acids. V gave up 0 bases and J gave up 3 bases; unmatched junction bases: 5. Germline assignment: CDR1 DFQATT and CDR2 SNEGSKA (reference sequence). This CDR3 is CSARDSRGIYNEQFF. The CDR3 DNA follows: TGCAGTGCTAGAGATTCGCGGGGGATCTACAATGAGCAGTTCTTC.

V usage is TRBV12-3 or TRBV12-4 and J usage is TRBJ1-5; 7 positions agree with TRBD1. CDR3 size: 15 residues. Trimming at V came to 4 bases and at J to 4 bases, leaving 7 bases not matched to a gene. The chain's CDR3 is CASSSLTGRNQPQHF. The CDR3 DNA is TGTGCCAGCAGTTCCCTGACAGGGAGGAATCAGCCCCAGCATTTT.

This clonotype was observed a handful of times. The V call is TRBV24-1, the J call TRBJ1-1; tentative D call: TRBD1 (5 bases). The ends were cut back, 7 bases at V and 0 bases at J, with 8 bases in the middle. The CDR3 consists of 13 residues. Looked up from germline, CDR1 is KGHDR and CDR2 is SFDVKD. CDR3 sequence (DNA): TGTGCCACCAGAGACAGAATGAACACTGAAGCTTTCTTT. Protein sequence: CATRDRMNTEAFF.

This clonotype occurred many times. This chain joins TRBV29-1 and TRBJ2-1; 9 nucleotides match TRBD1. CDR1 and CDR2 (germline): SQVTM, ANQGSEA. V trimming: 8 bases; J trimming: 8 bases; junction bases outside the gene matches: 13. The CDR3 spans 14 residues. CDR3 in amino acids: CSLQTPGQGHEQFF. DNA of the CDR3: TGCAGCCTCCAAACTCCGGGACAGGGCCATGAGCAGTTCTTC.

This clonotype was seen only a few times. The genes are TRBV6-1 and TRBJ2-2; 8 bases match TRBD1. CDR3 length equals 16 residues. Germline values: CDR1 MNHNS, CDR2 SASEGT. Trimming removed 5 bases from V and 0 bases from J; junction bases left unmatched: 5. CDR3: CASSLWTGTNTGELFF. CDR3 coding DNA: TGTGCCAGCAGTCTTTGGACAGGGACGAACACCGGGGAGCTGTTTTTT.

This clonotype was detected only a few times. The V and J genes are TRBV5-1 and TRBJ2-2, with D tentatively TRBD1 (5 bases). The CDR3 runs to 16 residues. The germline CDR1 and CDR2 sequences are SGHRS and YFSETQ. V lost 0 bases, J lost 0 bases, and 9 bases lay in between. The CDR3 loop reads CASSLDAGSNTGELFF. CDR3 bases: TGCGCCAGCAGCTTGGATGCAGGGTCGAACACCGGGGAGCTGTTTTTT.

This clonotype was detected only a few times. V usage is TRBV15 and J usage is TRBJ2-5; 9 positions match TRBD1. Germline CDR1 reads LNHNV; CDR2 reads YYDKDF (reference sequence). The junction had 7 bases not matched to a gene; V was cut back by 0 bases and J by 5 bases. The CDR3 covers 16 residues. CDR3 protein: CATSRDGGQGSETQYF. The CDR3 bases are TGTGCCACCAGCAGAGATGGGGGACAGGGCTCGGAGACCCAGTACTTC.

The chain couples TRBV4-1 to TRBJ2-3; 12 positions agree with TRBD2. Germline V gene sequence: CDR1 MGHRA, CDR2 YSYEKL. The CDR3 length is 16 residues. V shed 2 bases, J shed 6 bases, and the junction held 6 bases outside the gene matches. CDR3: CASSQMTSGSFDTQYF. For the CDR3, the DNA is TGCGCCAGCAGCCAAATGACTAGCGGGAGCTTTGATACGCAGTATTTT.

The chain carries TRBV18 and TRBJ2-1; D unresolved. This CDR3 is built from 14 residues. The V gene lost 6 bases and the J gene lost 1 base, with 10 bases spanning the gap. The germline V gene encodes CDR1 KGHSH and CDR2 LQKENI. CDR3 sequence: CASSRTASYNEQFF. The DNA for the CDR3 is TGTGCCAGCTCCAGGACGGCTTCCTACAATGAGCAGTTCTTC.

This clonotype was counted only a few times. The chain recombines TRBV5-1 with TRBJ2-5, with TRBD2 as a possible D gene (6 bases). Germline CDR1 and CDR2: SGHRS and YFSETQ. The ends were cut back, 0 bases at V and 4 bases at J, with 13 bases in the middle. The CDR3 runs 15 residues. The CDR3 region has the DNA TGCGCCAGCAGCTTGGCCTCCGGGGGTGGAGAGACCCAGTACTTC. Translated: CASSLASGGGETQYF.